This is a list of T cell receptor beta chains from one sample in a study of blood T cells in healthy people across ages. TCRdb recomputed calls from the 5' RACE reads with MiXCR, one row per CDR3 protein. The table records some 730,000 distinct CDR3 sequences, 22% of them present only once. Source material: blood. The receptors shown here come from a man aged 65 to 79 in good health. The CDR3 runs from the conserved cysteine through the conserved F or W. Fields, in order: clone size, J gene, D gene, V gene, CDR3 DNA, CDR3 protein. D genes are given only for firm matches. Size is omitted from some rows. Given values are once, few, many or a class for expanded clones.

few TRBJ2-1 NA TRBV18 TGTGCCAGCTCACCACCGGACCCAATATCAAATGAGCAGTTCTTC CASSPPDPISNEQFF
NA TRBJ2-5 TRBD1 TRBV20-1 TGCAGTGCTCTCCTATACCGGGGACAGGGAGGCGAGACCCAGTACTTC CSALLYRGQGGETQYF
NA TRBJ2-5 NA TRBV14 TGTGCCAGCAGCCAAGACAGGCGCCGGGACCAGTACTTC CASSQDRRRDQYF
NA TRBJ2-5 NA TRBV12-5 TGTGCTAGTGGTTCACTTACAGGTGCCGTGGGAAAAGAGACCCAGTACTTC CASGSLTGAVGKETQYF
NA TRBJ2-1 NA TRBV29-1 TGCAGCGTTGAATGGTCGGCCGAAAATGAGCAGTTCTTC CSVEWSAENEQFF
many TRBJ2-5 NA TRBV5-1 TGCGCCAGCAGCTTGGGGACAGTCTACCAAGAGACCCAGTACTTC CASSLGTVYQETQYF
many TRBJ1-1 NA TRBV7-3 TGTGCCAGCAGCTTAACTGGGCACAACACTGAAGCTTTCTTT CASSLTGHNTEAFF
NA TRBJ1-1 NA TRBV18 TGTGCCAGCTCACCGGAACTGACTGAAGCTTTCTTT CASSPELTEAFF
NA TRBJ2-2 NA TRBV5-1 TGCGCCAGCAGCTTCAGTGGGGGGCCGGCGAACACCGGGGAGCTGTTTTTT CASSFSGGPANTGELFF
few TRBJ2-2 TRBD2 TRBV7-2 TGTGCCAGCAGCTCTAGCGGAGGGAACACCGGGGAGCTGTTTTTT CASSSSGGNTGELFF
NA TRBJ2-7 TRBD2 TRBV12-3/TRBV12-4 TGTGCCAGCAGTTCAGGACTAGCGGGGGGATTATCCTACGAGCAGTACTTC CASSSGLAGGLSYEQYF
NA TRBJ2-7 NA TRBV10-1 TGCGCCAGCAGTGAGTCGAGGGTAGAGGTTGACGAGCAGTACTTC CASSESRVEVDEQYF
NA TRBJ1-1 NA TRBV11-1 TGTGCCAGCAGCTCACGGCGGGGGCTGACGAACACTGAAGCTTTCTTT CASSSRRGLTNTEAFF
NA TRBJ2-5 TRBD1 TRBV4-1 TGCGCCAGCAGCCAAGATTTGACAGGGAAAGAGACCCAGTACTTC CASSQDLTGKETQYF
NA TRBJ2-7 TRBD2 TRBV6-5 TGTGCCAGCAGTTGGGGGACTAGCGGGGATCTCTACGAGCAGTACTTC CASSWGTSGDLYEQYF
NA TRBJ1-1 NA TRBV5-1 TGCGCCAGCAGCTCATTCCGGGGGCTTGAAGCTTTCTTT CASSSFRGLEAFF
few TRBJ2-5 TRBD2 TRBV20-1 TGCAGTGCTAGACCAGAAGCGGGAGGACGTGAGACCCAGTACTTC CSARPEAGGRETQYF
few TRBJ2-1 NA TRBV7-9 TGTGCCAGCAGCTTAGTTTGGGGGGGCTTTAATGAGCAGTTCTTC CASSLVWGGFNEQFF
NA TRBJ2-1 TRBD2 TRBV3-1 TGTGCCAGCAGCCAAACCGAAGCGACTAGCTCTCGTTCCCACAATGAGCAGTTCTTC CASSQTEATSSRSHNEQFF
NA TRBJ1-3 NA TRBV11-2 TGTGCCAGCAGCTTAGCCTCTCTGTACTCTGGAAACACCATATATTTT CASSLASLYSGNTIYF